The 28 T cell receptor beta chains below all came from one sample that was sequenced in a study of Ad26.COV2.S vaccination and SARS-CoV-2 variants. Treatment meaning: about 20 received Ad26.COV2.S at low or high dose, single or two shots; roughly 5 received placebo; per-sample allocation not given. Day 63 after the first vaccine or placebo injection was the time point for sampling. Profiled with immunoSEQ multiplex PCR; TCRdb holds only in-frame clones, not every one. The sample consists of approximately 480,000 clones, 87% of them appearing once. The specimen comprised peripheral blood, sampled in a trial of Ad26.COV2.S vaccine versus placebo. The receptors were gathered from a person aged 18-60 years who received the Ad26.COV2.S COVID-19 vaccine or a placebo.

The chain links TRBV7-7 to TRBJ2-2; tentatively, D is TRBD2 (5 bases). Trimming stripped 1 base from V and 4 bases from J, with 10 bases between. CDR3 length equals 15 residues. Germline V gene data show CDR1 as SSHAT and CDR2 as FNYEAQ (reference sequence). The CDR3, as DNA: TGTGCCAGCAGCTTAGACCCCGGGATCACCGGGGAGCTGTTTTTT. Translation: CASSLDPGITGELFF.

V and J are TRBV28 and TRBJ1-3; a possible D gene is TRBD1 (6 bases). CDR3 size: 13 residues. CDR1 and CDR2 (germline): MDHEN, SYDVKM. V gave up 8 bases and J gave up 4 bases, with 12 bases separating them. In DNA, the CDR3 is TGTGCCAGCCTAACAGGGCCCGGAAACACCATATATTTT. The encoded protein is CASLTGPGNTIYF.

V is TRBV5-1 and J is TRBJ2-3; D gene uncertain. Germline V gene data show CDR1 as SGHRS and CDR2 as YFSETQ. The CDR3 loop spans 13 amino acids. Trimming took off 5 bases at V and 10 bases at J, with 17 bases between the two ends. CDR3: CASSTSPDMAQYF. CDR3 coding DNA: TGCGCCAGCAGTACCAGCCCCGATATGGCGCAGTATTTT. The complete variable domain, with remaining parts taken from reference TRBV5-1 and TRBJ2-3, reads KAGVTQTPRYLIKTRGQQVTLSCSPISGHRSVSWYQQTPGQGLQFLFEYFSETQRNKGNFPGRFSGRQFSNSRSEMNVSTLELGDSALYLCASSTSPDMAQYFGPGTRLTVL.

The chain uses TRBV11-2 and TRBJ2-7; the match to TRBD2 covers 11 bases. Germline V gene lookup returns CDR1 SGHAT and CDR2 FQNNGV. The CDR3 extends over 16 amino acids. V shed 5 bases, J shed 1 base, and the junction held 7 bases outside the gene matches. The CDR3 nucleotides are TGTGCCAGCAGCCACCTTCCTAGCGGGAGGTCCTACGAGCAGTACTTC. It encodes CASSHLPSGRSYEQYF.

The chain recombines TRBV7-3 with TRBJ1-1; D is ambiguous. CDR1 and CDR2 (germline): SGHTA, FQGTGA. Between the trimmed V and J ends, which lost 1 base and 4 bases, there was a span of 22 bases. CDR3 size: 18 residues. The CDR3 is CASSLRVAGSFEVTEAFF. The CDR3 nucleotides read TGTGCCAGCAGCTTAAGGGTGGCAGGTAGCTTTGAGGTCACTGAAGCTTTCTTT.

V gene TRBV3-1 (or the pseudogene TRBV3-2) combines with J gene TRBJ2-2, with D uncertain. This CDR3 spans 13 amino acids. The germline CDR1 and CDR2 sequences are LGHDT and YNNKEL (reference sequence). Trimming took 3 bases from V and 7 from J, leaving 9 bases between them. The CDR3: CASSQAHGGELFF. CDR3 nucleotide sequence: TGTGCCAGCAGCCAGGCACATGGCGGGGAGCTGTTTTTT.

The chain has TRBV12-3 or TRBV12-4 and TRBJ2-2, with D perhaps TRBD1 or TRBD2 (5 bases each). The germline V and J ends were trimmed by 6 bases and 8 bases, with 13 bases remaining between them. CDR3 length equals 13 residues. The chain's CDR3 is CASRGTGGGELFF. CDR3 sequence (DNA): TGTGCCAGCAGAGGGACGGGCGGGGGGGAGCTGTTTTTT.

The chain recombines TRBV5-1 with TRBJ2-5; D is perhaps TRBD1 or TRBD2 (5 bases each). CDR3 length equals 14 residues. V was pared by 4 bases and J by 4 bases, with 14 bases between. Germline lookup yields CDR1 SGHRS and CDR2 YFSETQ. Here the CDR3 DNA reads TGCGCCAGCAGCCAAAACGGGGCCGCAGAGACCCAGTACTTC. This codes for CASSQNGAAETQYF. The full variable domain, its missing parts supplied by reference TRBV5-1 and TRBJ2-5, is KAGVTQTPRYLIKTRGQQVTLSCSPISGHRSVSWYQQTPGQGLQFLFEYFSETQRNKGNFPGRFSGRQFSNSRSEMNVSTLELGDSALYLCASSQNGAAETQYFGPGTRLLVL.

V gene TRBV3-1 (or the pseudogene TRBV3-2) combines with J gene TRBJ1-5, with 8 bases fitting TRBD1. Germline V gives CDR1 LGHDT, CDR2 YNNKEL (reference sequence). CDR3 length: 15 amino acids. After removal of 4 bases from V and 7 bases from J, the junction contained 9 bases not matched to a gene. The CDR3 loop reads CASSPGTGIGQPQHF. The CDR3, as DNA: TGTGCCAGCAGCCCCGGGACAGGCATTGGGCAGCCCCAGCATTTT.

This chain joins TRBV27 and TRBJ1-6; 8 nucleotides line up with TRBD1. V shed 6 bases, J shed 7 bases, and the junction held 8 bases outside the gene matches. The CDR3 runs to 15 residues. Germline assignment: CDR1 MNHEY and CDR2 SMNVEV (reference sequence). CDR3 DNA: TGTGCCAGCAGACCTCAGGGGGCGCGGAATTCACCCCTCCACTTT. Translation: CASRPQGARNSPLHF.

This clone was detected only once. At the DNA level, this CDR3 is encoded by other sequences in the same sample as well. J is TRBJ1-2 and V is TRBV28, with unresolved D. Trimming took 3 bases from V and 4 from J, leaving 3 bases between them. The CDR3 runs 11 residues. CDR1 is MDHEN, CDR2 SYDVKM, per germline. The chain's CDR3 is CASSFIYGYTF. The CDR3 DNA is TGTGCCAGCAGTTTCATCTATGGCTACACCTTC.

This clone was recorded a few times. CDR3 sequence: CASGQGQPNTGELFF. CDR3 nucleotides: TGTGCCAGCGGCCAAGGACAGCCGAACACCGGGGAGCTGTTTTTT. The chain combines TRBV2 with TRBJ2-2, with D perhaps matching TRBD1 (6 bases). This CDR3 has 15 amino acids. In germline, CDR1 is SNHLY, CDR2 FYNNEI. Trimming took off 8 bases at V and 0 bases at J, with 13 bases between the two ends.

CDR3 in amino acids: CASSLDREGYGYTF. DNA for the CDR3: TGTGCCAGCAGCCTGGACAGGGAGGGCTATGGCTACACCTTC. The chain combines TRBV28 with TRBJ1-2; 8 positions match TRBD1. CDR3 length equals 14 residues. J lost 4 bases, V lost 6 bases, and 7 bases had no gene match. Per germline, CDR1 MDHEN and CDR2 SYDVKM.

The chain has TRBV27 and TRBJ1-1; 9 bases are shared with TRBD1. V shed 5 bases, J shed 3 bases, and the junction held 7 bases outside the gene matches. The CDR3 has 15 residues. Germline CDR1 MNHEY, CDR2 SMNVEV (reference sequence). The CDR3: CASSNRDRVDTEAFF. CDR3 nucleotides: TGTGCCAGCAGTAACCGGGACAGGGTTGACACTGAAGCTTTCTTT.

The chain joins TRBV2 to TRBJ1-3; 10 bases fit TRBD1. This CDR3 region has 15 residues. Per germline, CDR1 SNHLY and CDR2 FYNNEI. J was trimmed by 0 bases and V by 7 bases; bases with no gene match: 3. CDR3 in DNA: TGTGCCAGCATGGGACAGGGGTACTCTGGAAACACCATATATTTT. Its protein is CASMGQGYSGNTIYF.

The chain has TRBV25-1 and TRBJ2-1; no clear D gene. V was shortened by 6 bases and J by 0 bases, with 18 bases between the two germline ends. Germline-derived CDR1 and CDR2 are MGHDK and SYGVNS. The CDR3 has 17 amino acids. The DNA of the CDR3 is TGTGCCAGCAGCCAAAGAATGCATAGAAGCTCCTACAATGAGCAGTTCTTC. Translated: CASSQRMHRSSYNEQFF.

This rearrangement joins TRBV3-1 (or the pseudogene TRBV3-2) to TRBJ2-7; 11 bases agree with TRBD2. V gave up 4 bases and J gave up 3 bases; unmatched junction bases: 8. The CDR3 sequence is 16 residues long. Germline V lookup: CDR1 LGHDT, CDR2 YNNKEL (reference sequence). CDR3 residues: CASSPQTSGTLYEQYF. The CDR3 nucleotides read TGTGCCAGCAGCCCACAGACTAGCGGGACACTCTACGAGCAGTACTTC.

The chain links TRBV4-1 to TRBJ1-4; 9 bases map to TRBD1. Germline V gives CDR1 MGHRA, CDR2 YSYEKL. V gave up 4 bases and J gave up 6 bases; unmatched junction bases: 6. This CDR3 region has 15 residues. CDR3 loop: CASSPGDREDEKLFF. CDR3 sequence (DNA): TGCGCCAGCAGCCCTGGGGACAGGGAGGATGAAAAACTGTTTTTT.

The V call is TRBV7-2, the J call TRBJ2-3, with TRBD2 matching 9 bases. The V gene end was trimmed by 1 base and the J gene end by 1 base; junction bases not matched to a gene: 0. Germline V gene sequence: CDR1 SGHTA, CDR2 FQGNSA. CDR3 length: 15 amino acids. This chain's CDR3 is CASSLGLAGTDTQYF. CDR3 sequence (DNA): TGTGCCAGCAGCTTAGGACTAGCGGGCACAGATACGCAGTATTTT.

This clone has only a few counts. This sequence joins TRBV5-1 and TRBJ1-6; 9 positions agree with TRBD1. CDR1 and CDR2 (germline): SGHRS, YFSETQ. Germline trimming cut 3 bases from V and 7 bases from J; bases unmatched to any gene: 2. This CDR3 has 14 amino acids. The CDR3 protein is CASSSGQGNSPLHF. The CDR3 DNA reads TGCGCCAGCAGCTCCGGACAGGGGAATTCACCCCTCCACTTT.

The chain couples TRBV6-2 or TRBV6-3 to TRBJ1-2; no definite D call. The germline V gene encodes CDR1 MNHEY and CDR2 SVGEGT. The CDR3 totals 13 residues. The V and J ends lost 2 bases and 6 bases respectively, with 10 bases between them. The CDR3 DNA reads TGTGCCAGCAGTTACCCGCCAGACCATGGCTACACCTTC. Encoded protein: CASSYPPDHGYTF.

This chain connects TRBV10-3 to TRBJ2-5; D gene uncertain. Trimming took off 10 bases at V and 2 bases at J, with 14 bases between the two ends. The germline V gene has CDR1 ENHRY and CDR2 SYGVKD. The CDR3 sequence is 13 residues long. The CDR3 is CATSSDGQETQYF. As DNA, the CDR3 is TGTGCCACCTCCTCCGACGGTCAAGAGACCCAGTACTTC.

The chain is built from TRBV30 and TRBJ1-1; D may be TRBD1 (5 bases). Germline CDR1 reads GTSNPN; CDR2 reads SVGIG (reference sequence). The ends were cut back, 7 bases at V and 6 bases at J, with 18 bases in the middle. CDR3 length: 13 residues. This CDR3 reads CASTNRDLPEAFF. The CDR3 nucleotides are TGTGCCTCCACGAACCGGGACCTCCCTGAAGCTTTCTTT.

This clone was recorded only once. The gene calls are TRBV7-9 and TRBJ1-3; no clear D gene. The CDR3 has 14 residues. Germline loops: CDR1 SEHNR, CDR2 FQNEAQ (reference sequence). Trimming stripped 1 base from V and 4 bases from J, with 8 bases between. CDR3 sequence: CASSLGGGGNTIYF. For the CDR3, the DNA is TGTGCCAGCAGCTTAGGGGGAGGAGGAAACACCATATATTTT.

For this clone: With a much larger clone just one base away, this may be a read error. This chain joins TRBV28 and TRBJ1-5, with a possible D match to TRBD1 (5 bases). V lost 4 bases and J lost 6, with 7 bases in between. Germline V CDR1 and CDR2: MDHEN, SYDVKM. CDR3 length: 12 amino acids. This CDR3 reads CASSSGGQPQHF. CDR3 in DNA: TGTGCCAGCAGTTCGGGGGGTCAGCCCCAGCATTTT.

Comments on this clone: The junction and the germline gene differ at one end; a read error may be behind it. The chain has TRBV30 and TRBJ2-7; no clear D. This CDR3 is built from 11 residues. CDR1 is GTSNPN and CDR2 is SVGIG in the germline V gene (reference sequence). The CDR3 here is CAWSVRTWLTF. The CDR3 DNA reads as TGTGCCTGGAGTGTCAGGACCTGGCTAACCTTC.

This sequence joins TRBV5-4 and TRBJ2-5, with 7 bases matching TRBD2. With V trimmed by 0 bases and J by 1 base, 3 bases remained unmatched. In germline, CDR1 is SGHNT, CDR2 YYREEE (reference sequence). This CDR3 is built from 15 residues. The CDR3 reads CASSLAPSGQETQYF. The CDR3 DNA sequence: TGTGCCAGCAGCTTGGCTCCTAGCGGCCAAGAGACCCAGTACTTC.

The chain couples TRBV30 to TRBJ2-1; 10 bases match TRBD2. Losses at the gene ends were 5 bases for V and 7 bases for J; bases not matched to a gene: 17. The CDR3 sequence is 17 residues long. The germline V gene encodes CDR1 GTSNPN and CDR2 SVGIG (reference sequence). The CDR3 nucleotides are TGTGCCTGGGTGCTAGCGGGAGTTTCGGTTTGGGGGAATGAGCAGTTCTTC. This encodes CAWVLAGVSVWGNEQFF.